A single sample is the source of the 5 T cell receptor beta chains below, sequenced in a study of blood T cell repertoires in COVID-19 (dated by TCRdb to about 2020). Library preparation used the immunoSEQ multiplex PCR assay. TCRdb limited this immuneACCESS table to in-frame rearrangements with V and J called. A share of clones is missing; checked studies link under half to unresolved V genes, and the rest is unexplained. The sample includes about 220,000 clones, with nearly 90% observed a single time. The ten largest clones add up to around 15% of the sample. Sequencing used PBMCs or T cells enriched from blood (not recorded which). The receptors derive from a young man who had been exposed to COVID-19.

This chain uses TRBV20-1 with TRBJ2-5; 7 bases agree with TRBD2. Germline V gives CDR1 DFQATT, CDR2 SNEGSKA (reference sequence). The CDR3 is 14 residues long. V lost 3 bases to trimming and J lost 1 base; unmatched junction nucleotides: 5. The chain's CDR3 is CSASAGTIQETQYF. In DNA form, the CDR3 reads TGCAGTGCTAGTGCGGGGACTATCCAAGAGACCCAGTACTTC.

V is TRBV27 and J is TRBJ2-2, with 10 bases fitting TRBD2. V lost 5 bases to trimming and J lost 0 bases; unmatched junction nucleotides: 3. The CDR3 spans 16 residues. Germline CDR1 MNHEY, CDR2 SMNVEV (reference sequence). The CDR3 nucleotides are TGTGCCAGCAGTCCCCTAGCGGGGGCGAACACCGGGGAGCTGTTTTTT. It is translated as CASSPLAGANTGELFF.

The chain recombines TRBV29-1 with TRBJ1-4, with D possibly TRBD1 on 5 matching bases. The V end was cut by 6 bases, the J end by 3 bases, with 17 bases between. CDR1 and CDR2 from the germline V gene are SQVTM and ANQGSEA. The CDR3 runs 15 residues. CDR3 nucleotides: TGCAGCGTGCCTGGGCCCCAAGGGGCTAATGAAAAACTGTTTTTT. This sequence encodes CSVPGPQGANEKLFF.

J is TRBJ2-2 and V is TRBV6-4; D not certain. The length of the CDR3 is 15 residues. The V and J ends lost 6 bases and 0 bases respectively, with 11 bases between them. From germline, CDR1 is MRHNA and CDR2 SNTAGT. The CDR3 reads CASRSSPANTGELFF. CDR3 sequence (DNA): TGTGCCAGCAGGAGCTCACCGGCGAACACCGGGGAGCTGTTTTTT.

The chain couples TRBV5-6 to TRBJ2-1; D might be TRBD1 (6 bases). Germline CDR1 reads SGHDT; CDR2 reads YYEEEE. The V end lost 4 bases, the J end lost 6 bases, and 11 bases lay between the germline ends. The CDR3 spans 13 residues. The DNA of the CDR3 is TGTGCCAGCAGCAGGGGGACGAGCAATGAGCAGTTCTTC. Translation gives CASSRGTSNEQFF.